Following are 5 T cell receptor beta chains from one sample sequenced in a study of T cells expressing NK-cell markers. For each CDR3 protein, TCRdb gives one entry from its re-call of the 5' RACE reads, without DNA. The specimen's table records approximately 550,000 distinct CDR3 sequences. The specimen sequenced was blood T cells: a sorted CD56 or NKG2C T cell subset, CD4+ or CD8+ T cells, or bulk PBMC T cells (not recorded which). These TCRs come from a man aged 18 to 35 in good health.

The V call is TRBV6-1, the J call TRBJ2-1; TCRdb calls TRBD1, which cannot be checked without DNA. This CDR3 is 13 amino acids long. CDR1 is MNHNS and CDR2 is SASEGT in the germline V gene. CDR3 residues: CASRRLRGNEQFF.

The chain links TRBV20-1 to TRBJ2-3. The length of the CDR3 is 15 residues. Germline V lookup: CDR1 DFQATT, CDR2 SNEGSKA (reference sequence). The CDR3 loop is CSATSPAAWTDTQYF.

The chain recombines TRBV5-5 with TRBJ1-5; TCRdb outputs TRBD1, but without DNA this stays unchecked. Looked up from germline, CDR1 is SGHKS and CDR2 is YYEKEE (reference sequence). The CDR3 sequence is 13 residues long. The CDR3 protein is CASSLVQGQPQHF.

V is TRBV20-1 and J is TRBJ2-2. This CDR3 contains 11 residues. In germline, CDR1 is DFQATT, CDR2 SNEGSKA (reference sequence). CDR3 sequence reads: CSARSTGELFF.

The V call is TRBV15, the J call TRBJ1-1. This CDR3 has 12 amino acids. The germline V gene has CDR1 LNHNV and CDR2 YYDKDF (reference sequence). CDR3 sequence: CATSRENTEAFF.